The clone carrying this T cell receptor (beta chain) was seen many times. Its specificity is not known. Time point indicated: pre-sensitization, week 0. The sample's treatment: therapeutic diphenylcyclopropenone sensitization with weekly scalp DPC. The library gave individual cDNA molecules unique molecular identifiers. TCRdb re-analysed the RACE reads in MiXCR, keeping a single row per CDR3 protein. The profile shows 300,000 to 450,000 distinct CDR3 sequences, roughly 5.3% of them singletons. The source of the sample is a study of human T cells and chemical hapten exposure. Findings of the study overall: DPC sensitization left the count of TCRs above 1 in 1000 unchanged. Healthy individuals' immune responses may differ from those of donors, who had alopecia.

Germline CDR1 is SQVTM and CDR2 is ANQGSEA. There are 15 residues in the CDR3. V gave up 5 bases and J gave up 5 bases, with 21 bases separating them. This TCR came from a woman between 45 and 60 years old with alopecia areata. Some clones in this sample may be carry-over from other donors' samples. This chain connects TRBV29-1 to TRBJ1-2; D perhaps matches TRBD1 (5 bases). The sample was whole blood, taken in connection with sensitization to the hapten diphenylcyclopropenone (DPC). CDR3 residues: CSVYGPGRISYGYTF. The CDR3 DNA follows: TGCAGCGTTTACGGACCGGGACGGATAAGTTATGGCTACACCTTC.